Shown below are 30 T cell receptor beta chains from a single sample sequenced in a study of shared clonotypes between healthy human individuals. Profiled with immunoSEQ multiplex PCR; TCRdb holds only in-frame clones, not every one. This sample has under 2.5 million clones, with under 95% found just once. Sequencing was performed on naive CD4+ T cells from PBMCs. Subset described: CD45RA+ positively selected. The receptor source for this set is a young man in good health. Some clones in this sample may be carry-over from other donors' samples.

The rearrangement links TRBV12-5 to TRBJ1-1; 10 bases match TRBD1. The CDR3 length is 17 residues. Germline V gene data show CDR1 as LGHNT and CDR2 as FRNRAP. J gave up 0 bases and V 6 bases, and 10 bases lay outside the gene matches. The CDR3 sequence: CASGSPGQGSMNTEAFF. The CDR3, as DNA: TGTGCTAGTGGGTCACCGGGACAGGGGTCGATGAACACTGAAGCTTTCTTT.

The chain couples TRBV7-3 to TRBJ2-5; the match to TRBD2 covers 11 bases. The length of the CDR3 is 15 residues. Germline trimming cut 3 bases from V and 7 bases from J; bases unmatched to any gene: 7. Per the germline V gene, CDR1 is SGHTA and CDR2 is FQGTGA. CDR3 DNA: TGTGCCAGCAGCTTCGTAGCGGGAGGGCCGGGGACCCAGTACTTC. It is translated as CASSFVAGGPGTQYF.

This clone showed up just once. This chain links TRBV7-2 with TRBJ2-7, with D unclear. From germline, CDR1 is SGHTA and CDR2 FQGNSA. Trimming left V 3 bases short and J 0 bases short, with 15 bases between. The CDR3 totals 16 residues. The CDR3: CASSFGRSRSSYEQYF. CDR3 sequence (DNA): TGTGCCAGCAGCTTCGGGCGTAGCCGGAGCTCCTACGAGCAGTACTTC. The full variable domain, with the rest looked up from reference TRBV7-2 and TRBJ2-7, is GAGVSQSPSNKVTEKGKDVELRCDPISGHTALYWYRQSLGQGLEFLIYFQGNSAPDKSGLPSDRFSAERTGGSVSTLTIQRTQQEDSAVYLCASSFGRSRSSYEQYFGPGTRLTVT.

This clone has only one observation. The rearrangement uses TRBV6-1 and TRBJ2-7; 8 nucleotides line up with TRBD2. This CDR3 is built from 15 residues. Per the germline V gene, CDR1 is MNHNS and CDR2 is SASEGT. The J segment lost 2 bases and the V segment lost 6 bases, leaving 9 bases of the junction unmatched. The CDR3 protein is CASRVRGGSAYEQYF. Here the CDR3 DNA reads TGTGCCAGCAGGGTCCGCGGGGGGAGTGCCTACGAGCAGTACTTC.

CDR3 sequence: CASRRLAGAHGELFF. Written as DNA, the CDR3 is TGTGCCAGCAGAAGACTAGCGGGAGCCCACGGGGAGCTGTTTTTT. The chain links TRBV6-6 to TRBJ2-2; 12 nucleotides match TRBD2. The CDR3 contains 15 residues. Per germline, CDR1 MNHNY and CDR2 SVGAGI (reference sequence). Trimming took 6 bases from V and 7 from J; bases not matched to a gene: 6.

The chain links TRBV10-3 to TRBJ2-1; 7 bases align to TRBD2. This CDR3 contains 15 residues. Germline V CDR1 and CDR2: ENHRY, SYGVKD. Trimming took 2 bases from V and 8 from J; bases not matched to a gene: 9. The DNA of the CDR3 is TGTGCCATCAGTGAGCCGGGAGGCCGCATGGATGAGCAGTTCTTC. Translated, it gives CAISEPGGRMDEQFF.

The chain links TRBV18 to TRBJ1-2; 7 nucleotides align to TRBD1. This CDR3 comprises 16 residues. The germline gives CDR1 KGHSH, CDR2 LQKENI. V was clipped by 2 bases and J by 5 bases; unmatched bases: 11. CDR3 amino acids: CASSPTPDRYHYGYTF. The CDR3 region has the DNA TGTGCCAGCTCACCAACCCCGGACAGGTACCATTATGGCTACACCTTC. Based on the CDR3 plus reference TRBV18 and TRBJ1-2, the full variable domain is NAGVMQNPRHLVRRRGQEARLRCSPMKGHSHVYWYRQLPEEGLKFMVYLQKENIIDESGMPKERFSAEFPKEGPSILRIQQVVRGDSAAYFCASSPTPDRYHYGYTFGSGTRLTVV.

The chain carries TRBV7-2 and TRBJ2-1, with D unresolved. The CDR3 length is 15 residues. Germline CDR1 is SGHTA and CDR2 is FQGNSA. Trimming took off 5 bases at V and 2 bases at J, with 13 bases between the two ends. This CDR3 reads CASSEGPATYNEQFF. In DNA form, the CDR3 reads TGTGCCAGCAGCGAAGGTCCAGCTACCTACAATGAGCAGTTCTTC. Supplemented by reference TRBV7-2 and TRBJ2-1, the full variable domain reads GAGVSQSPSNKVTEKGKDVELRCDPISGHTALYWYRQSLGQGLEFLIYFQGNSAPDKSGLPSDRFSAERTGGSVSTLTIQRTQQEDSAVYLCASSEGPATYNEQFFGPGTRLTVL.

The chain carries TRBV6-6 and TRBJ1-2; TRBD1 matches at 8 bases. The CDR3 is 13 residues long. Unmatched junction bases numbered 7, after V lost 8 bases and J lost 5 bases. The germline gives CDR1 MNHNY, CDR2 SVGAGI (reference sequence). The CDR3 DNA sequence: TGTGCCAGCGCTCAGGGGGCCGGATATGGCTACACCTTC. Protein sequence: CASAQGAGYGYTF.

The chain has TRBV2 and TRBJ2-2, with unresolved D. V was pared by 6 bases and J by 8 bases, with 10 bases between. CDR1 and CDR2 from the germline V gene are SNHLY and FYNNEI. The CDR3 extends over 12 amino acids. DNA of the CDR3: TGTGCCAGCAGGGTCCTGATGGGGGAGCTGTTTTTT. Residues: CASRVLMGELFF.

V is TRBV19 and J is TRBJ2-7, with TRBD1 matching over 12 bases. V shed 5 bases, J shed 2 bases, and the junction held 13 bases outside the gene matches. Germline V lookup: CDR1 LNHDA, CDR2 SQIVND (reference sequence). CDR3 size: 18 residues. CDR3 loop: CASSPGTGGAFRPYEQYF. The DNA for the CDR3 is TGTGCCAGTAGTCCCGGGACAGGGGGCGCATTCCGCCCCTACGAGCAGTACTTC.

The gene calls are TRBV13 and TRBJ1-1; TRBD1 might be the D (5 bases). Per germline, CDR1 PRHDT and CDR2 FYEKMQ (reference sequence). This CDR3 comprises 15 residues. Trimming took 1 base from V and 3 from J, leaving 12 bases between them. CDR3 DNA: TGTGCCAGCAGCTTAGAGTACCTGGGGGACACTGAAGCTTTCTTT. This codes for CASSLEYLGDTEAFF.

This sequence joins TRBV7-2 and TRBJ1-2, with 9 positions matching TRBD1. The V gene end was trimmed by 5 bases and the J gene end by 4 bases; junction bases not matched to a gene: 17. CDR1 SGHTA and CDR2 FQGNSA come from the germline V gene. CDR3 size: 18 residues. CDR3 loop: CASSQVPGQGLGSYGYTF. CDR3 in DNA: TGTGCCAGCAGCCAAGTCCCGGGACAGGGATTAGGGAGCTATGGCTACACCTTC.

Concerning this clone: Other DNA sequences in this specimen translate into the identical CDR3. The V call is TRBV7-8, the J call TRBJ1-1; possible D gene TRBD1, 5 bases. V was shortened by 6 bases and J by 3 bases, with 14 bases between the two germline ends. CDR1 is SGHVS and CDR2 is FQNEAQ in the germline V gene. This CDR3 comprises 14 residues. The DNA of the CDR3 is TGTGCCAGCAGGACCCGGAGGGACCACACTGAAGCTTTCTTT. Its translation is CASRTRRDHTEAFF.

The chain is built from TRBV7-3 and TRBJ2-3, with unresolved D. Germline CDR1 SGHTA, CDR2 FQGTGA. CDR3 length equals 14 residues. Trimming pared 3 bases from V and 5 bases from J, leaving 12 bases between. CDR3 nucleotides: TGTGCCAGCAGCTTCAGTATAGTGGGAGATACGCAGTATTTT. Translated: CASSFSIVGDTQYF.

CDR3 sequence reads: CASSPLPTARGTDGYTF. DNA of the CDR3: TGTGCCAGCTCACCACTACCAACGGCCAGGGGGACAGATGGCTACACCTTC. The chain has TRBV18 and TRBJ1-2; 7 bases are shared with TRBD1. Germline lookup yields CDR1 KGHSH and CDR2 LQKENI. The J segment lost 6 bases and the V segment lost 1 base, leaving 14 bases of the junction unmatched. The CDR3 length is 17 residues.

The chain employs TRBV5-1 and TRBJ1-2; D gene unclear. The CDR3 is 15 amino acids. Trimming shortened V by 0 bases and J by 3 bases, and 12 bases separated the two germline ends. Germline V gene lookup returns CDR1 SGHRS and CDR2 YFSETQ. DNA of the CDR3: TGCGCCAGCAGCTTGGCGGAGGGAGTAGACTATGGCTACACCTTC. The encoded protein is CASSLAEGVDYGYTF.

Points on this clone: The sample holds other DNA sequences that translate to the same CDR3. This chain links TRBV9 with TRBJ1-1; the D gene is possibly TRBD1 (6 bases). This CDR3 contains 13 residues. Germline CDR1 SGDLS, CDR2 YYNGEE. V gave up 0 bases and J gave up 8 bases, with 11 bases separating them. The CDR3, as DNA: TGTGCCAGCAGCGTAGGTCAGGGGCCCGAAGCTTTCTTT. Protein product: CASSVGQGPEAFF.

In its sample, this clone was seen once. V is TRBV9 and J is TRBJ2-1; 11 positions agree with TRBD2. This CDR3 has 15 amino acids. V gave up 4 bases and J gave up 3 bases; unmatched junction bases: 3. Germline V gene data show CDR1 as SGDLS and CDR2 as YYNGEE. In nucleotides, the CDR3 is TGTGCCAGCAGCTACGGGACTAGCGGCTACAATGAGCAGTTCTTC. Translating it yields CASSYGTSGYNEQFF.

CDR3 DNA: TGCAGCCACGGACAGACGAGTGGGAACACTGAAGCTTTCTTT. Protein product: CSHGQTSGNTEAFF. The chain recombines TRBV29-1 with TRBJ1-1; D may be TRBD1 (6 bases). The germline CDR1 and CDR2 sequences are SQVTM and ANQGSEA. V lost 8 bases to trimming and J lost 1 base, with 17 bases between them. The CDR3 contains 14 residues.

On this clone itself: This sample also contains other DNA sequences that code for the same CDR3. V is TRBV7-9 and J is TRBJ2-1, with 7 bases that match TRBD2. The length of the CDR3 is 16 residues. The V gene end was trimmed by 4 bases and the J gene end by 2 bases; junction bases not matched to a gene: 8. Germline-derived CDR1 and CDR2 are SEHNR and FQNEAQ (reference sequence). CDR3 nucleotides: TGTGCCAGCAGCTCGCTTGCGGGAGTGGCCTACAATGAGCAGTTCTTC. Residues: CASSSLAGVAYNEQFF. The full variable domain, with the rest looked up from reference TRBV7-9 and TRBJ2-1, is DTGVSQNPRHKITKRGQNVTFRCDPISEHNRLYWYRQTLGQGPEFLTYFQNEAQLEKSRLLSDRFSAERPKGSFSTLEIQRTEQGDSAMYLCASSSLAGVAYNEQFFGPGTRLTVL.

This rearrangement joins TRBV7-9 to TRBJ2-7; 10 positions match TRBD2. The CDR3 runs to 18 residues. Trimming cost V 2 bases and J 2 bases; bases outside gene matches: 12. The germline CDR1 and CDR2 sequences are SEHNR and FQNEAQ (reference sequence). CDR3: CASSLIGGASGGAYEQYF. The CDR3 coding sequence is TGTGCCAGCAGCTTAATTGGAGGGGCTAGCGGGGGTGCCTACGAGCAGTACTTC.

The rearrangement joins TRBV7-3 to TRBJ2-1; 9 bases fit TRBD2. The CDR3 extends over 16 amino acids. In germline, CDR1 is SGHTA, CDR2 FQGTGA. Trimming at V came to 2 bases and at J to 4 bases, leaving 6 bases not matched to a gene. DNA of the CDR3: TGTGCCAGCAGCTTAGCGGGAGGGGGAACTTACAATGAGCAGTTCTTC. Translated: CASSLAGGGTYNEQFF. Looking up the rest from reference TRBV7-3 and TRBJ2-1 gives the full variable domain: GAGVSQTPSNKVTEKGKYVELRCDPISGHTALYWYRQSLGQGPEFLIYFQGTGAADDSGLPNDRFFAVRPEGSVSTLKIQRTERGDSAVYLCASSLAGGGTYNEQFFGPGTRLTVL.

The chain's CDR3 is CASSQVVQETQYF. CDR3 in DNA: TGCGCCAGCAGCCAAGTCGTACAAGAGACCCAGTACTTC. The gene calls are TRBV4-1 and TRBJ2-5; D remains ambiguous. This CDR3 is built from 13 residues. V was shortened by 1 base and J by 2 bases, with 5 bases between the two germline ends. Looked up from germline, CDR1 is MGHRA and CDR2 is YSYEKL.

This clone was counted a few times. The chain joins TRBV6-5 to TRBJ1-1; D is perhaps TRBD1 (5 bases). Germline V gene sequence: CDR1 MNHEY, CDR2 SVGAGI. This CDR3 region has 13 residues. V lost 6 bases to trimming and J lost 3 bases, with 11 bases between them. CDR3 DNA sequence: TGTGCCAGCAGCAGGGATAAGGACACTGAAGCTTTCTTT. As protein: CASSRDKDTEAFF.

This rearrangement joins TRBV25-1 to TRBJ1-2, with D hard to call. Germline values: CDR1 MGHDK, CDR2 SYGVNS. This CDR3 is built from 16 residues. Trimming took off 4 bases at V and 3 bases at J, with 18 bases between the two ends. CDR3 sequence (DNA): TGTGCCAGCAGTGCGTTGGACGGTTTGGCCCACTATGGCTACACCTTC. This translates into CASSALDGLAHYGYTF.

A word on this clone: This sample includes further DNA sequences coding for the same CDR3. CDR3 residues: CASSPGGVYNEQFF. CDR3 in DNA: TGTGCCAGCAGCCCCGGGGGAGTCTACAATGAGCAGTTCTTC. The rearrangement uses TRBV7-3 and TRBJ2-1; D may be TRBD2 (6 bases). The CDR3 spans 14 residues. V was clipped by 5 bases and J by 3 bases, with 11 bases between them. CDR1 and CDR2 (germline): SGHTA, FQGTGA.

The chain uses TRBV9 and TRBJ2-6; unclear D gene. This CDR3 comprises 16 residues. V lost 3 bases and J lost 0, with 10 bases in between. From germline, CDR1 is SGDLS and CDR2 YYNGEE. Here the CDR3 reads CASSEGSNSGANVLTF. In DNA, the CDR3 is TGTGCCAGCAGCGAAGGATCCAACTCTGGGGCCAACGTCCTGACTTTC.

The J gene is TRBJ1-1, the V gene TRBV4-2; 11 nucleotides line up with TRBD1. After removal of 1 base from V and 5 bases from J, the junction contained 6 bases not matched to a gene. CDR1 is LGHNA and CDR2 is YNFKEQ in the germline V gene. The CDR3 has 16 residues. This CDR3 reads CASSQAGQGVDTEAFF. CDR3 nucleotide sequence: TGTGCCAGCAGCCAAGCGGGACAGGGGGTGGATACTGAAGCTTTCTTT.

Concerning this clone itself: Other DNA sequences in this specimen translate into the identical CDR3. The chain is built from TRBV5-1 and TRBJ2-7, with D perhaps TRBD1 (6 bases). This CDR3 spans 14 amino acids. Per the germline V gene, CDR1 is SGHRS and CDR2 is YFSETQ. Trimming pared 2 bases from V and 3 bases from J, leaving 12 bases between. Written as DNA, the CDR3 is TGCGCCAGCAGCTTACAGACAGGAAACTACGAGCAGTACTTC. It is translated as CASSLQTGNYEQYF.